One and the same sample provided the 32 T cell receptor beta chains below, sequenced in a study of CD8 T cells in Susac syndrome. When the RNA was reverse transcribed, random hexamers were used with an input of about 0.45 to 1 ug. From the immunoSEQ multiplex PCR reads, TCRdb called clonotypes with MiXCR, one entry per CDR3 protein. The profile shows about 80,000 distinct CDR3 sequences, about 93% of them singletons. Sequenced material: CD8+ T cells from PBMCs. Receptors were obtained from a human donor in good health.

The V and J genes are TRBV7-6 and TRBJ2-2; D unclear. From germline, CDR1 is SGHVS and CDR2 FNYEAQ. The CDR3 totals 18 residues. V lost 1 base, J lost 3 bases, and 18 bases lay in between. The CDR3 spells CASSLVVPAIRDTGELFF. The CDR3, as DNA: TGTGCCAGCAGCTTAGTAGTACCCGCCATCCGGGACACCGGGGAGCTGTTTTTT.

The V and J genes are TRBV20-1 and TRBJ1-5; no clear D gene. The V end lost 0 bases, the J end lost 1 base, and 10 bases lay between the germline ends. This CDR3 has 15 amino acids. Per germline, CDR1 DFQATT and CDR2 SNEGSKA (reference sequence). The CDR3 is CSARDLEVSNQPQHF. The CDR3 bases are TGCAGTGCTAGAGATTTGGAGGTCAGCAATCAGCCCCAGCATTTT.

The chain recombines TRBV20-1 with TRBJ2-7, with D unresolved. Trimming shortened V by 3 bases and J by 0 bases, and 9 bases separated the two germline ends. This CDR3 has 13 residues. The germline gives CDR1 DFQATT, CDR2 SNEGSKA (reference sequence). DNA of the CDR3: TGCAGTGCTAGGGAGAGCGACTCCTACGAGCAGTACGTC. It encodes CSARESDSYEQYV.

The chain combines TRBV19 with TRBJ2-1; D unresolved. The germline V gene has CDR1 LNHDA and CDR2 SQIVND (reference sequence). This CDR3 has 13 residues. Trimming took 5 bases from V and 5 from J, leaving 10 bases between them. In nucleotides, the CDR3 is TGTGCCAGTAGTCGGCGCCCAGACAATGAGCAGTTCTTC. Its protein product is CASSRRPDNEQFF.

The CDR3 loop is CASSFPGGAADTQYF. The CDR3 DNA reads TGTGCCAGCAGTTTCCCGGGAGGCGCGGCAGATACGCAGTATTTT. The rearrangement uses TRBV28 and TRBJ2-3; TRBD2 matches at 7 bases. CDR1 is MDHEN, CDR2 SYDVKM, per germline. The junction had 7 bases not matched to a gene; V was cut back by 3 bases and J by 4 bases. This CDR3 is built from 15 residues.

The V gene is TRBV4-3, the J gene TRBJ2-1; the match to TRBD2 covers 11 bases. The germline V gene has CDR1 LGHNA and CDR2 YSLEER. J gave up 0 bases and V 0 bases, and 10 bases lay outside the gene matches. The CDR3 covers 20 residues. For the CDR3, the DNA is TGCGCCAGCAGCCAAGAACTAGCGGGGGACTTCCCGAGCTCCTACAATGAGCAGTTCTTC. Translating it yields CASSQELAGDFPSSYNEQFF.

V gene TRBV9 combines with J gene TRBJ2-7, with 9 bases fitting TRBD1. Germline V gene lookup returns CDR1 SGDLS and CDR2 YYNGEE. The CDR3 has 18 amino acids. The V gene end was trimmed by 4 bases and the J gene end by 2 bases; junction bases not matched to a gene: 16. The CDR3 loop is CASSPLGQGPPYTYEQYF. The CDR3 nucleotides read TGTGCCAGCAGCCCTCTGGGACAGGGTCCCCCCTACACCTACGAGCAGTACTTC.

The rearrangement uses TRBV13 and TRBJ2-1; D perhaps matches TRBD2 (6 bases). Per the germline V gene, CDR1 is PRHDT and CDR2 is FYEKMQ (reference sequence). CDR3 length: 18 amino acids. The V gene lost 5 bases and the J gene lost 4 bases, with 24 bases spanning the gap. The CDR3 loop reads CASSPIPSGSASYNEQFF. The CDR3 DNA reads as TGTGCCAGCAGCCCGATACCCTCCGGGAGCGCTTCATACAATGAGCAGTTCTTC. The entire variable domain, with the rest obtained from reference TRBV13 and TRBJ2-1, is as follows: AAGVIQSPRHLIKEKRETATLKCYPIPRHDTVYWYQQGPGQDPQFLISFYEKMQSDKGSIPDRFSAQQFSDYHSELNMSSLELGDSALYFCASSPIPSGSASYNEQFFGPGTRLTVL.

The CDR3 here is CASSQNRDGSYEQYV. CDR3 sequence (DNA): TGTGCCAGCAGCCAAAACCGGGACGGAAGCTACGAGCAGTACGTC. The rearrangement uses TRBV16 and TRBJ2-7; D could derive from TRBD1 or TRBD2 (5 bases each). Germline-derived CDR1 and CDR2 are KGHSY and FQNENV. Trimming pared 2 bases from V and 3 bases from J, leaving 14 bases between. The CDR3 has 15 amino acids.

V is TRBV7-9 and J is TRBJ1-5, with 12 positions matching TRBD1. The germline CDR1 and CDR2 sequences are SEHNR and FQNEAQ (reference sequence). V gave up 5 bases and J gave up 7 bases; unmatched junction bases: 9. The CDR3 contains 16 residues. The CDR3 spells CASSPAGTGGLQPQHF. The CDR3 nucleotides are TGTGCCAGCAGCCCTGCCGGGACAGGGGGCTTGCAGCCCCAGCATTTT.

V is TRBV6-1 and J is TRBJ2-7, with D perhaps matching TRBD2 (5 bases). CDR3 length: 16 amino acids. Germline V gene data show CDR1 as MNHNS and CDR2 as SASEGT. The V end was cut by 5 bases, the J end by 3 bases, with 20 bases between. CDR3 DNA: TGTGCCAGCAGTAAGGGCGCCCCCGGGGAAGGCTACGAGCAGTACGTC. It codes for CASSKGAPGEGYEQYV.

This clonotype was counted once. The chain combines TRBV4-1 with TRBJ2-5; tentatively, D is TRBD1 (6 bases). Germline V gives CDR1 MGHRA, CDR2 YSYEKL. The V and J ends lost 1 base and 1 base respectively, with 16 bases between them. The length of the CDR3 is 17 residues. The CDR3 sequence is CASSQGASTGTQETQYF. The DNA for the CDR3 is TGCGCCAGCAGCCAAGGAGCTTCAACAGGGACCCAAGAGACCCAGTACTTC.

The chain combines TRBV20-1 with TRBJ2-7; the match to TRBD2 covers 8 bases. There are 15 residues in the CDR3. Germline lookup yields CDR1 DFQATT and CDR2 SNEGSKA (reference sequence). Trimming took 6 bases from V and 2 from J; bases not matched to a gene: 12. In nucleotides, the CDR3 is TGCAGTGCCCGGGGGGGAGTAGCGGCGACCTACGAGCAGTACTTC. Protein: CSARGGVAATYEQYF.

The chain links TRBV4-3 to TRBJ2-3; no clear D gene. This CDR3 region has 14 residues. Germline V CDR1 and CDR2: LGHNA, YSLEER. V dropped 1 base and J dropped 3 bases, with 8 bases sitting between them. The CDR3: CASSQVVFTDTQYF. The CDR3 DNA reads as TGCGCCAGCAGCCAAGTTGTGTTTACAGATACGCAGTATTTT.

This rearrangement joins TRBV7-2 to TRBJ1-1; D remains ambiguous. V lost 5 bases, J lost 1 base, and 17 bases lay in between. Germline V gives CDR1 SGHTA, CDR2 FQGNSA. CDR3 length equals 16 residues. CDR3 residues: CASSPWKGGWNTEAFF. CDR3 sequence (DNA): TGTGCCAGCAGCCCCTGGAAGGGAGGCTGGAACACTGAAGCTTTCTTT.

The chain links TRBV29-1 to TRBJ2-1; D possibly uses TRBD1 or TRBD2 (5 bases each). V was shortened by 4 bases and J by 0 bases, with 13 bases between the two germline ends. Germline V gene sequence: CDR1 SQVTM, CDR2 ANQGSEA. The CDR3 is made up of 15 amino acids. Written as DNA, the CDR3 is TGCAGCGTTGTGGGGGTCCCCAGCTCCTACAATGAGCAGTTCTTC. Encoded protein: CSVVGVPSSYNEQFF.

The chain links TRBV4-3 to TRBJ1-2; no definite D call. Trimming took 2 bases from V and 0 from J, leaving 7 bases between them. This CDR3 has 14 amino acids. The germline V gene encodes CDR1 LGHNA and CDR2 YSLEER. Here the CDR3 DNA reads TGCGCCAGCAGCCAATATTCAGCTAACTATGGCTACACCTTC. This gives the protein CASSQYSANYGYTF.

The gene calls are TRBV20-1 and TRBJ2-5; tentative D call: TRBD1 (8 bases). Germline V gene lookup returns CDR1 DFQATT and CDR2 SNEGSKA (reference sequence). The CDR3 length is 16 residues. The V and J ends lost 3 bases and 5 bases respectively, with 22 bases between them. CDR3 bases: TGCAGTGCTAGGGGAGGGGAGACAGGGGTTGGTGAGACCCAGTACTTC. It yields the protein CSARGGETGVGETQYF.

A single count supports this clonotype. The gene calls are TRBV6-2 or TRBV6-3 and TRBJ1-2; D possibly corresponds to TRBD1 (6 bases). Trimming stripped 3 bases from V and 4 bases from J, with 15 bases between. The CDR3 runs 15 residues. Germline V gives CDR1 MNHEY, CDR2 SVGEGT. CDR3 sequence reads: CASSYLRPGAYGYTF. CDR3 bases: TGTGCCAGCAGTTATCTTCGTCCAGGGGCCTATGGCTACACCTTC.

The rearrangement joins TRBV29-1 to TRBJ2-3; D gene ambiguous. V gave up 7 bases and J gave up 8 bases, with 19 bases separating them. This CDR3 has 13 residues. Germline CDR1 reads SQVTM; CDR2 reads ANQGSEA. CDR3 in amino acids: CSADLNPLFTQYF. CDR3 sequence (DNA): TGCAGCGCCGATTTAAATCCCTTATTTACGCAGTATTTT.

The CDR3 DNA reads TGTGCCAGCAGGAGAACAGGGGGAGTGAAAGCTTTCTTT. Protein sequence: CASRRTGGVKAFF. The chain links TRBV28 to TRBJ1-1; 8 nucleotides line up with TRBD1. The length of the CDR3 is 13 residues. V shed 6 bases, J shed 9 bases, and the junction held 9 bases outside the gene matches. The V gene's germline CDR1 is MDHEN and CDR2 SYDVKM.

V and J are TRBV20-1 and TRBJ2-1; TRBD2 matches 8 bases. CDR3 length: 14 amino acids. CDR1 and CDR2 from the germline V gene are DFQATT and SNEGSKA (reference sequence). The CDR3 loop is CRATSVTSYNEQFF. As DNA, the CDR3 is TGCAGGGCGACTAGCGTAACATCCTACAATGAGCAGTTCTTC.

The genes are TRBV29-1 and TRBJ2-1; D ambiguous. Deletions cut 6 bases from V and 8 bases from J, with 11 bases between. Per the germline V gene, CDR1 is SQVTM and CDR2 is ANQGSEA. The length of the CDR3 is 11 residues. CDR3 in DNA: TGCAGCGTCGGTGGAGTGGATGAGCAGTTCTTC. Translating it yields CSVGGVDEQFF.

The chain joins TRBV15 to TRBJ1-5, with a tentative D call TRBD1 (6 bases). CDR3 length equals 14 residues. Per the germline V gene, CDR1 is LNHNV and CDR2 is YYDKDF (reference sequence). V was shortened by 3 bases and J by 4 bases, with 10 bases between the two germline ends. The CDR3 nucleotides read TGTGCCACCAGCAGGCGGGGGGCGAATCAGCCCCAGCATTTT. Translating gives CATSRRGANQPQHF.

This clonotype was detected only a few times. The J gene is TRBJ1-2, the V gene TRBV20-1, with unresolved D. This CDR3 has 10 amino acids. Germline-derived CDR1 and CDR2 are DFQATT and SNEGSKA (reference sequence). The germline V and J ends were trimmed by 1 base and 4 bases, with 1 base remaining between them. This CDR3 reads CSARGYGYTF. The CDR3 nucleotides read TGCAGTGCTAGAGGCTATGGCTACACCTTC.

This clonotype showed up just once. The rearrangement links TRBV5-1 to TRBJ2-7; the match to TRBD1 covers 7 bases. V shed 2 bases and J 2 bases; nucleotides not matched to a gene: 7. CDR1 is SGHRS, CDR2 YFSETQ, per germline. This CDR3 region has 15 residues. This chain's CDR3 is CASSFGTVVPYEQYF. CDR3 nucleotide sequence: TGCGCCAGCAGCTTTGGGACAGTGGTCCCCTACGAGCAGTACTTC.

This chain links TRBV5-1 with TRBJ2-1; TRBD2 aligns across 11 bases. With V trimmed by 1 base and J by 9 bases, 3 bases remained unmatched. Germline V gene sequence: CDR1 SGHRS, CDR2 YFSETQ. The CDR3 contains 14 residues. CDR3 in DNA: TGCGCCAGCAGCTTGACTAGCGGGAGTAGTGAGCAGTTCTTC. Amino acid sequence: CASSLTSGSSEQFF.

CDR3 bases: TGTGCCAGCAGCTTAGGACAGGGTCCTCCTGCAGATACGCAGTATTTT. Encoded protein: CASSLGQGPPADTQYF. This chain uses TRBV7-6 with TRBJ2-3, with 7 bases matching TRBD1. The germline V gene encodes CDR1 SGHVS and CDR2 FNYEAQ. Germline trimming cut 1 base from V and 4 bases from J; bases unmatched to any gene: 8. The CDR3 covers 16 residues.

V gene TRBV5-1 combines with J gene TRBJ2-7, with a weak D call TRBD1 (6 bases). V was pared by 2 bases and J by 3 bases, with 12 bases between. CDR3 length: 14 amino acids. Germline V gene sequence: CDR1 SGHRS, CDR2 YFSETQ. CDR3 sequence reads: CASSFLPGDYEQYV. In DNA form, the CDR3 reads TGCGCCAGCAGCTTTCTTCCAGGGGACTACGAGCAGTACGTC.

The rearrangement joins TRBV3-1 to TRBJ2-1, with 10 nucleotides matching TRBD2. CDR1 and CDR2 from the germline V gene are LGHDT and YNNKEL (reference sequence). The CDR3 runs to 18 residues. Trimming cost V 4 bases and J 4 bases; bases outside gene matches: 13. This chain's CDR3 is CASSPRLAGLRRYNEQFF. In DNA, the CDR3 is TGTGCCAGCAGCCCCCGACTAGCGGGCCTTAGGCGATACAATGAGCAGTTCTTC.

V usage is TRBV20-1 and J usage is TRBJ1-1, with D uncertain. CDR3 length: 14 amino acids. V dropped 6 bases and J dropped 6 bases, with 20 bases sitting between them. Germline CDR1 DFQATT, CDR2 SNEGSKA (reference sequence). CDR3: CSAGPPKLIPEAFF. The CDR3 DNA sequence: TGCAGTGCCGGCCCCCCGAAGTTGATCCCTGAAGCTTTCTTT.

The chain joins TRBV4-2 to TRBJ1-5; D possibly corresponds to TRBD1 (5 bases). V dropped 0 bases and J dropped 10 bases, with 19 bases sitting between them. Germline-derived CDR1 and CDR2 are LGHNA and YNFKEQ. This CDR3 is 16 amino acids long. The CDR3 spells CASSQDIGAGGYPQHF. The DNA of the CDR3 is TGTGCCAGCAGCCAAGATATAGGAGCCGGGGGGTATCCCCAGCATTTT.